One sample yielded the 13 T cell receptor beta chains listed below, sequenced in a study of siplizumab effects on memory and regulatory T cells. Method: immunoSEQ multiplex PCR; TCRdb's copy keeps in-frame clones and lacks some. Here the sample spans about 99,000 clones, about 93% being singletons. The sequencing input was Tregs sorted from blood. All receptors come from a human donor in good health.

Note on this clone: At one end the junction does not follow the germline gene, possibly because of a read error. This sequence joins TRBV29-1 and TRBJ2-2; TRBD2 is a possible D gene (5 bases). CDR1 is SQVTM and CDR2 is ANQGSEA in the germline V gene. The CDR3 extends over 12 amino acids. CDR3 region: CSSLDGDRGAVF. The DNA of the CDR3 is TGCAGCTCCCTGGACGGAGACCGGGGAGCTGTTTTT.

This sequence joins TRBV7-8 and TRBJ2-5; D is ambiguous. The CDR3 is 14 amino acids. CDR1 and CDR2 (germline): SGHVS, FQNEAQ. V was trimmed by 2 bases and J by 2 bases, leaving 9 bases between them. CDR3 nucleotides: TGTGCCAGCAGCTTAACGCTAGTACAAGAGACCCAGTACTTC. It encodes CASSLTLVQETQYF. The whole variable domain, remainder taken from reference TRBV7-8 and TRBJ2-5, is GAGVSQSPRYKVAKRGQDVALRCDPISGHVSLFWYQQALGQGPEFLTYFQNEAQLDKSGLPSDRFFAERPEGSVSTLKIQRTQQEDSAVYLCASSLTLVQETQYFGPGTRLLVL.

The V gene is TRBV12-5, the J gene TRBJ1-1, with D hard to call. The V end lost 2 bases, the J end lost 6 bases, and 10 bases lay between the germline ends. Per the germline V gene, CDR1 is LGHNT and CDR2 is FRNRAP. The CDR3 has 13 residues. As DNA, the CDR3 is TGTGCTAGTGGTTTGAAGAGACGAGCTGAAGCTTTCTTT. Amino acids: CASGLKRRAEAFF.

The rearrangement links TRBV30 to TRBJ1-1, with 7 bases that match TRBD1. The germline V gene has CDR1 GTSNPN and CDR2 SVGIG (reference sequence). V was clipped by 3 bases and J by 5 bases; unmatched bases: 9. The CDR3 runs to 14 residues. As DNA, the CDR3 is TGTGCCTGGAGCTCTAGGGGGCAAGGGACTGAAGCTTTCTTT. It specifies CAWSSRGQGTEAFF.

The V and J genes are TRBV11-2 and TRBJ2-7; the match to TRBD2 covers 11 bases. The CDR3 has 14 amino acids. The V and J ends lost 3 bases and 2 bases, in that order; junction bases with no gene match: 0. Germline-derived CDR1 and CDR2 are SGHAT and FQNNGV. The CDR3 sequence is CASSFSGRAYEQYF. The CDR3 nucleotides read TGTGCCAGCAGCTTTAGCGGGAGGGCCTACGAGCAGTACTTC.

The V and J genes are TRBV18 and TRBJ2-1, with a weak D call TRBD1 (6 bases). The germline V gene encodes CDR1 KGHSH and CDR2 LQKENI. Trimming left V 3 bases short and J 9 bases short, with 15 bases between. The CDR3 covers 14 residues. The CDR3 DNA reads TGTGCCAGCTCACCCACGACAGGCCCCAGTGAGCAGTTCTTC. This sequence encodes CASSPTTGPSEQFF. Variable domain in full (rest from reference TRBV18 and TRBJ2-1): NAGVMQNPRHLVRRRGQEARLRCSPMKGHSHVYWYRQLPEEGLKFMVYLQKENIIDESGMPKERFSAEFPKEGPSILRIQQVVRGDSAAYFCASSPTTGPSEQFFGPGTRLTVL.

The table lists this clone with a few counts. The chain recombines TRBV23-1 with TRBJ2-2; D remains unclear. TRBV23-1 falls under the ORF class, with uncertain function. Between the trimmed V and J ends, which lost 6 bases and 8 bases, there was a span of 16 bases. The CDR3 length is 14 residues. CDR3 nucleotides: TGCGCCAGCAGGGCAACTATGGATAATGGGGAGCTGTTTTTT. Protein sequence: CASRATMDNGELFF.

Remarks on this clone: An end of the junction does not agree with germline; a read error may underlie this. This chain connects TRBV6-5 to TRBJ1-3; D ambiguous. CDR3 length: 16 amino acids. Germline CDR1 reads MNHEY; CDR2 reads SVGAGI. CDR3 nucleotide sequence: TGTGCCAGCACTTACCACTTACGGGTAGTGGGAAACACCATATATTTT. This translates into CASTYHLRVVGNTIYF.

The rearrangement joins TRBV5-1 to TRBJ1-1, with 8 bases aligning to TRBD1. Trimming took 2 bases from V and 11 from J; bases not matched to a gene: 8. Per germline, CDR1 SGHRS and CDR2 YFSETQ. The CDR3 extends over 13 amino acids. CDR3 nucleotides: TGCGCCAGCAGCTTCCAGGGGGCTGGGTCGGCTTTCTTT. Translating it yields CASSFQGAGSAFF. Full variable domain (rest looked up from reference TRBV5-1 and TRBJ1-1): KAGVTQTPRYLIKTRGQQVTLSCSPISGHRSVSWYQQTPGQGLQFLFEYFSETQRNKGNFPGRFSGRQFSNSRSEMNVSTLELGDSALYLCASSFQGAGSAFFGQGTRLTVV.

V and J are TRBV2 and TRBJ1-1, with D perhaps TRBD1 (6 bases). This CDR3 comprises 14 residues. Germline assignment: CDR1 SNHLY and CDR2 FYNNEI. V was clipped by 5 bases and J by 4 bases, with 14 bases between them. Written as DNA, the CDR3 is TGTGCCAGCAGTATACAGGGATTTCGCACTGAAGCTTTCTTT. Translation gives CASSIQGFRTEAFF.

The chain has TRBV10-3 and TRBJ2-6, with D unclear. This CDR3 has 12 residues. Germline V lookup: CDR1 ENHRY, CDR2 SYGVKD. V dropped 9 bases and J dropped 4 bases, with 7 bases sitting between them. The chain's CDR3 is CAIRSGANVLTF. In DNA form, the CDR3 reads TGTGCCATTCGTTCGGGGGCCAACGTCCTGACTTTC.

The rearrangement joins TRBV5-1 to TRBJ2-5, with 8 bases aligning to TRBD2. J gave up 4 bases and V 4 bases, and 6 bases lay outside the gene matches. This CDR3 region has 14 residues. Germline V gene data show CDR1 as SGHRS and CDR2 as YFSETQ. This CDR3 is CASSPGGPVETQYF. The CDR3 bases are TGCGCCAGCAGCCCGGGAGGGCCCGTAGAGACCCAGTACTTC.

The rearrangement joins TRBV10-1 to TRBJ2-4; no firm D call. The germline V and J ends were trimmed by 8 bases and 0 bases, with 11 bases remaining between them. CDR1 and CDR2 from the germline V gene are WNHNN and SYGVQD (reference sequence). This CDR3 spans 14 amino acids. CDR3 region: CASPGGVAKNIQYF. In nucleotides, the CDR3 is TGCGCCAGCCCGGGCGGAGTAGCCAAAAACATTCAGTACTTC.